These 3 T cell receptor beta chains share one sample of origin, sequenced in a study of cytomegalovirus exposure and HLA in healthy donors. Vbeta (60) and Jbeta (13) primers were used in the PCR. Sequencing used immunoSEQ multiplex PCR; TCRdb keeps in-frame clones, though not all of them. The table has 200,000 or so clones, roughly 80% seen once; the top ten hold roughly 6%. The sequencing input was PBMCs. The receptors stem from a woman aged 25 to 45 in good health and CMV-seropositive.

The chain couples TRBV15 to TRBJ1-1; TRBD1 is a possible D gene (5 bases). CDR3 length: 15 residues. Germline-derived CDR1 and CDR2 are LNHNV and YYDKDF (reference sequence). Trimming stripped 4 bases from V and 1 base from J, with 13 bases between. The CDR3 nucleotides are TGTGCCACCAGCACCGGGGGGTGGGGGAACACTGAAGCTTTCTTT. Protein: CATSTGGWGNTEAFF.

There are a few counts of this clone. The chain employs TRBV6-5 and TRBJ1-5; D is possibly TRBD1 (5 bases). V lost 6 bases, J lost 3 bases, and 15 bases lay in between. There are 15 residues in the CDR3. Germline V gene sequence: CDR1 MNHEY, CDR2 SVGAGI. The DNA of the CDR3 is TGTGCCAGCAGCCGGGGGACGGGAGACAATCAGCCCCAGCATTTT. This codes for CASSRGTGDNQPQHF.

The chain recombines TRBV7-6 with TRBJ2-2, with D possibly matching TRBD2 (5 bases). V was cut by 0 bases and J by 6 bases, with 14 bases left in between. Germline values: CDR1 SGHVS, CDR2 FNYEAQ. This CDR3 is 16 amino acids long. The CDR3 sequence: CASSLARLATPGELFF. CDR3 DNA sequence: TGTGCCAGCAGCTTAGCGAGATTAGCGACCCCCGGGGAGCTGTTTTTT.